A selection of T cell receptor beta chains follows, all from one sample in a study of PD-L1 blockade in urothelial cancer. Assay used: immunoSEQ multiplex PCR; TCRdb lists only in-frame clones, some missing. The sample carries 25,000 to 40,000 clones, 65% to 90% recorded once. Sequenced here: PBMCs, sampled around atezolizumab (anti-PD-L1) treatment. These receptors were obtained from a man aged 55 to 69 with urothelial cancer. Each CDR3 is given with its conserved first and last residue. The D gene is left open where the match is weak. A row's size may be missing; if present it is once, few, many or a size class.

J	D	size	V	CDR3	DNA
TRBJ1-1	.	once	TRBV19	CASSIQIMNTEAFF	TGTGCCAGTAGTATACAGATCATGAACACTGAAGCTTTCTTT
TRBJ2-7	TRBD1	.	TRBV13	CASSQGQDSYEQYF	TGTGCCAGCAGCCAAGGACAGGACTCTTACGAGCAGTACTTC
TRBJ2-1	TRBD1	.	TRBV5-4	CASSSTGGGEQFF	TGTGCCAGCAGCTCGACAGGGGGAGGCGAGCAGTTCTTC
TRBJ1-2	TRBD1	.	TRBV5-1	CASSLAGQGAGYTF	TGCGCCAGCAGCTTGGCGGGACAGGGGGCTGGCTACACCTTC
TRBJ2-3	TRBD2	.	TRBV7-3	CASSSQRGKGEDTQYF	TGTGCCAGCAGCTCCCAGCGGGGTAAAGGGGAAGATACGCAGTATTTT
TRBJ2-2	.	.	TRBV7-9	CASSPIRGGTGELFF	TGTGCCAGCAGCCCCATAAGGGGTGGCACCGGGGAGCTGTTTTTT
TRBJ2-1	TRBD2	medium-sized	TRBV14	CASSQGLAGVYNEQFF	TGTGCCAGCAGCCAAGGGTTAGCGGGGGTATACAATGAGCAGTTCTTC
TRBJ1-1	.	.	TRBV7-2	CASSLHRANTEAFF	TGTGCCAGCAGCCTCCACAGGGCGAACACTGAAGCTTTCTTT
TRBJ1-3	.	.	TRBV6-5	CASSYTGGNTIYF	TGTGCCAGCAGTTACACAGGCGGAAACACCATATATTTT
TRBJ2-1	.	.	TRBV6-1	CASKNEPISNEQFF	TGTGCCAGCAAAAATGAGCCCATAAGCAATGAGCAGTTCTTC
TRBJ2-1	.	.	TRBV7-3	CASSLLTTVPYNEQFF	TGTGCCAGCAGCTTACTGACTACCGTACCCTACAATGAGCAGTTCTTC
TRBJ1-1	.	.	TRBV6-5	CASSYGLMNTEAFF	TGTGCCAGCAGTTACGGTCTAATGAACACTGAAGCTTTCTTT
TRBJ1-2	.	many	TRBV5-6	CASSQQDYYGYTF	TGTGCCAGCAGCCAACAGGATTACTATGGCTACACCTTC
TRBJ1-3	.	once	TRBV15	CATSREASGNTIYF	TGTGCCACCAGCAGAGAAGCATCCGGAAACACCATATATTTT
TRBJ1-3	.	.	TRBV2	CASRARGSNTIYF	TGTGCCAGCAGGGCGCGCGGTAGCAACACCATATATTTT
TRBJ2-5	.	.	TRBV4-1	CASSQVGGRGPGETQYF	TGCGCCAGCAGCCAGGTTGGAGGGCGGGGACCTGGAGAGACCCAGTACTTC
TRBJ2-1	.	.	TRBV29-1	CSSAALDEQFF	TGCAGCAGCGCCGCTCTCGATGAGCAGTTCTTC
TRBJ1-4	TRBD1	few	TRBV15	CATSPDRQGSNEKLFF	TGTGCCACCAGCCCAGACAGACAGGGGAGTAATGAAAAACTGTTTTTT